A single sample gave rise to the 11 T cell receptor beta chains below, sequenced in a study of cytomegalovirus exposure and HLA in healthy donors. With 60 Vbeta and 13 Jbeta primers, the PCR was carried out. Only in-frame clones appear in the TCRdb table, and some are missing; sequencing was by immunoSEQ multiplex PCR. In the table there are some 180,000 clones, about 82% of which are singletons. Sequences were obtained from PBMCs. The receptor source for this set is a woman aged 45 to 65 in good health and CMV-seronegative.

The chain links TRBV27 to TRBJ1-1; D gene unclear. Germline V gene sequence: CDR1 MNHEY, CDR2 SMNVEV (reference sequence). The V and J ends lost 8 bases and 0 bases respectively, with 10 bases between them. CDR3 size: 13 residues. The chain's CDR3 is CASGRGLNTEAFF. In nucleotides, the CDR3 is TGTGCCAGCGGGCGGGGTCTGAACACTGAAGCTTTCTTT.

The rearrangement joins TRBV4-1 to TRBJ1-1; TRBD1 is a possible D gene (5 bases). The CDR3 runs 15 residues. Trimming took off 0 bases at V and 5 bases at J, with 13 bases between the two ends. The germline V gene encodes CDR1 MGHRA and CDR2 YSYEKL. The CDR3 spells CASSQDWGGETEAFF. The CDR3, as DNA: TGCGCCAGCAGCCAAGATTGGGGCGGGGAAACTGAAGCTTTCTTT.

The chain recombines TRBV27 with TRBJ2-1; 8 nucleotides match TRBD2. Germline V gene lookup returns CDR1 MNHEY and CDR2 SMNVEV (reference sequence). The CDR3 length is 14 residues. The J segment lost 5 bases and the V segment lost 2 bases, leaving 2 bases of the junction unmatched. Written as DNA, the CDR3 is TGTGCCAGCAGTTTACCGGGAGGGGACAATGAGCAGTTCTTC. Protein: CASSLPGGDNEQFF.

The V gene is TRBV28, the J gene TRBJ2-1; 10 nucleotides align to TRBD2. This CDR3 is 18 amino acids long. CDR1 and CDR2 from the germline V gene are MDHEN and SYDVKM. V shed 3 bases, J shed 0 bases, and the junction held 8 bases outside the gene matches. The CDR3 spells CASSFVAGGWSSYNEQFF. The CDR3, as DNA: TGTGCCAGCAGTTTTGTAGCGGGAGGCTGGAGCTCCTACAATGAGCAGTTCTTC.

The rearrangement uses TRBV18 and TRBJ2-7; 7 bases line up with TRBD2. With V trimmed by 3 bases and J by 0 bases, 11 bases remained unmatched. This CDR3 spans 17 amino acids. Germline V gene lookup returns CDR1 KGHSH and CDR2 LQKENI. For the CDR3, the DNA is TGTGCCAGCTCACCCCTCCCCAAGCGGGATCCCTCCTACGAGCAGTACTTC. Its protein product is CASSPLPKRDPSYEQYF.

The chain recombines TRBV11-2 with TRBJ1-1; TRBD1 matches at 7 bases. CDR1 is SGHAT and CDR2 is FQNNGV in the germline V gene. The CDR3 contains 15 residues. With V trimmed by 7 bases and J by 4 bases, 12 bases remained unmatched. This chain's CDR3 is CASIDRVAEATEAFF. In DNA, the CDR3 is TGTGCCAGCATCGACAGGGTAGCTGAGGCCACTGAAGCTTTCTTT. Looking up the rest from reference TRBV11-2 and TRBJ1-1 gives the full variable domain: EAGVAQSPRYKIIEKRQSVAFWCNPISGHATLYWYQQILGQGPKLLIQFQNNGVVDDSQLPKDRFSAERLKGVDSTLKIQPAKLEDSAVYLCASIDRVAEATEAFFGQGTRLTVV.

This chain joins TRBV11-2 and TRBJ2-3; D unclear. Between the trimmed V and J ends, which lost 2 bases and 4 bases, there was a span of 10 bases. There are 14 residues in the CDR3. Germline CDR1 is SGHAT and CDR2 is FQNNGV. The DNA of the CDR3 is TGTGCCAGCAGCTTACCCAGATCCGCAGATACGCAGTATTTT. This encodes CASSLPRSADTQYF.

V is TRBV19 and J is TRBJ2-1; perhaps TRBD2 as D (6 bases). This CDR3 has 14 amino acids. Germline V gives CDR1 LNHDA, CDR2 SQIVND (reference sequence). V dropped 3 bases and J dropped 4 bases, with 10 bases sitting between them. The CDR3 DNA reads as TGTGCCAGTAGTATTGCGGGAACATACAATGAGCAGTTCTTC. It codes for CASSIAGTYNEQFF.

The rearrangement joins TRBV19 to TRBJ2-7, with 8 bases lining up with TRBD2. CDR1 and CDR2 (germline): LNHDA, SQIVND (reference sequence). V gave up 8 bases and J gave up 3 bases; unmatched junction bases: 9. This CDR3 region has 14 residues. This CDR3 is CASAYAGGGYEQYF. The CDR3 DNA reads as TGTGCCAGTGCCTACGCGGGAGGAGGCTACGAGCAGTACTTC.

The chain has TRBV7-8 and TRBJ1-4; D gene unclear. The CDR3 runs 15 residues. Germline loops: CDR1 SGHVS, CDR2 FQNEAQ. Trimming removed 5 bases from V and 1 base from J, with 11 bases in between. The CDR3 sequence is CASSALRETNEKLFF. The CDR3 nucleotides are TGTGCCAGCAGCGCACTCCGGGAAACTAATGAAAAACTGTTTTTT.

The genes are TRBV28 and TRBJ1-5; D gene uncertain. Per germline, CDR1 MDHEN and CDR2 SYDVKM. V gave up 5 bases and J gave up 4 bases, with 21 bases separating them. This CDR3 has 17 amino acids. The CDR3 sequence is CASSQTRGSGLNQPQHF. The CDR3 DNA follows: TGTGCCAGCAGTCAGACAAGAGGGTCGGGCTTAAATCAGCCCCAGCATTTT.